The 6 T cell receptor beta chains below come from one sample, sequenced in a study of blood T cell repertoires in COVID-19. The assay was immunoSEQ multiplex PCR, and TCRdb's table has in-frame clones only and misses some. The table shows about 140,000 clones, with approximately 80% occurring only once. Sequencing was done on a sample of PBMCs or T cells enriched from blood (not recorded which). The receptors originated from a young woman who had been exposed to COVID-19.

The rearrangement links TRBV27 to TRBJ1-2; 7 bases line up with TRBD1. V dropped 4 bases and J dropped 5; count of bases not matched to a gene: 4. This CDR3 contains 13 residues. Germline V gene lookup returns CDR1 MNHEY and CDR2 SMNVEV (reference sequence). The DNA for the CDR3 is TGTGCCAGCAGTTGGACAGGAAATTATGGCTACACCTTC. Protein product: CASSWTGNYGYTF.

The chain employs TRBV7-8 and TRBJ1-2; D is uncertain. Germline values: CDR1 SGHVS, CDR2 FQNEAQ. CDR3 length: 14 amino acids. V dropped 3 bases and J dropped 8 bases, with 16 bases sitting between them. The CDR3 loop reads CASSFRHPGLGYTF. The CDR3 DNA reads TGTGCCAGCAGCTTCAGACATCCCGGATTAGGCTACACCTTC. The entire variable domain, with the rest obtained from reference TRBV7-8 and TRBJ1-2, is as follows: GAGVSQSPRYKVAKRGQDVALRCDPISGHVSLFWYQQALGQGPEFLTYFQNEAQLDKSGLPSDRFFAERPEGSVSTLKIQRTQQEDSAVYLCASSFRHPGLGYTFGSGTRLTVV.

J is TRBJ1-1 and V is TRBV20-1, with 9 nucleotides matching TRBD1. The germline CDR1 and CDR2 sequences are DFQATT and SNEGSKA (reference sequence). CDR3 length: 14 residues. The V segment lost 3 bases and the J segment 4 bases; nucleotides outside the gene matches: 6. CDR3: CSASPVTGGTEAFF. The CDR3 DNA follows: TGCAGTGCTAGTCCTGTGACAGGGGGCACTGAAGCTTTCTTT.

The gene calls are TRBV7-2 and TRBJ1-5; D unclear. CDR1 is SGHTA, CDR2 FQGNSA, per germline. V was pared by 1 base and J by 2 bases, with 12 bases between. This CDR3 spans 16 amino acids. This CDR3 is CASSLEPGRGNQPQHF. The CDR3 DNA reads TGTGCCAGCAGCTTAGAACCAGGTCGCGGCAATCAGCCCCAGCATTTT.

The chain joins TRBV14 to TRBJ1-1; 9 bases map to TRBD1. From germline, CDR1 is SGHDN and CDR2 FVKESK. The CDR3 is 13 residues long. V trimming: 8 bases; J trimming: 5 bases; junction bases outside the gene matches: 6. The CDR3 region is CASYRGRLTEAFF. The CDR3 DNA sequence: TGTGCCAGCTACAGGGGGCGCCTAACTGAAGCTTTCTTT.

The rearrangement uses TRBV4-2 and TRBJ2-2; weak D call: TRBD2 (5 bases). The CDR3 is made up of 16 amino acids. V was trimmed by 5 bases and J by 1 base, leaving 14 bases between them. CDR1 is LGHNA, CDR2 YNFKEQ, per germline. The CDR3 DNA reads TGTGCCAGCAGCAAGACCGAGGCGGGGAACACCGGGGAGCTGTTTTTT. This sequence encodes CASSKTEAGNTGELFF.